What follows are 8 T cell receptor beta chains derived from one specimen sequenced in a study of blood T cell repertoires in COVID-19. Data came from immunoSEQ multiplex PCR; TCRdb stores just in-frame clones and leaves some out. The repertoire holds some 300,000 clones, with around 84% as singletons. Sample: peripheral blood. The receptors stem from a man between 65 and 80 years old with acute or convalescent COVID-19.

The J gene is TRBJ1-5, the V gene TRBV2; D is ambiguous. Germline CDR1 reads SNHLY; CDR2 reads FYNNEI. The CDR3 runs 15 residues. Trimming shortened V by 1 base and J by 3 bases, and 10 bases separated the two germline ends. For the CDR3, the DNA is TGTGCCAGCAGTGAAGAACAGAGTTACAATCAGCCCCAGCATTTT. Residues: CASSEEQSYNQPQHF.

The V and J genes are TRBV5-1 and TRBJ1-6, with TRBD1 identical over 7 bases. Trimming at V came to 4 bases and at J to 7 bases, leaving 8 bases not matched to a gene. CDR1 SGHRS and CDR2 YFSETQ come from the germline V gene. CDR3 length: 15 amino acids. The CDR3 region is CASSQSGQPNSPLHF. The CDR3 DNA reads as TGCGCCAGCAGCCAGTCGGGACAGCCCAATTCACCCCTCCACTTT.

This chain uses TRBV7-8 with TRBJ2-3, with TRBD2 identical over 9 bases. CDR3 size: 20 residues. Germline V gene lookup returns CDR1 SGHVS and CDR2 FQNEAQ. After removal of 1 base from V and 7 bases from J, the junction contained 21 bases not matched to a gene. CDR3 sequence (DNA): TGTGCCAGCAGCTTAGGAGGGTTTAGCGGGGGAGCACACTTCCCAAATACGCAGTATTTT. This encodes CASSLGGFSGGAHFPNTQYF.

This chain joins TRBV4-3 and TRBJ2-1, with 11 bases fitting TRBD1. The V segment lost 3 bases and the J segment 6 bases; nucleotides outside the gene matches: 4. This CDR3 is built from 15 residues. Per the germline V gene, CDR1 is LGHNA and CDR2 is YSLEER. The CDR3 region is CASSHAGTGGNEQFF. CDR3 sequence (DNA): TGCGCCAGCAGCCATGCCGGGACAGGGGGCAATGAGCAGTTCTTC.

The chain joins TRBV28 to TRBJ1-1; possible D gene TRBD1, 6 bases. The germline gives CDR1 MDHEN, CDR2 SYDVKM. There are 15 residues in the CDR3. The ends were cut back, 6 bases at V and 3 bases at J, with 17 bases in the middle. This CDR3 is CASRPPSGGHTEAFF. CDR3 in DNA: TGTGCCAGCAGACCTCCCTCGGGGGGCCACACTGAAGCTTTCTTT. Drawing the rest from reference TRBV28 and TRBJ1-1, the complete variable domain is DVKVTQSSRYLVKRTGEKVFLECVQDMDHENMFWYRQDPGLGLRLIYFSYDVKMKEKGDIPEGYSVSREKKERFSLILESASTNQTSMYLCASRPPSGGHTEAFFGQGTRLTVV.

This clone was observed a few times. The chain has TRBV10-1 and TRBJ2-2; TRBD2 aligns across 9 bases. In germline, CDR1 is WNHNN, CDR2 SYGVQD (reference sequence). V trimming: 5 bases; J trimming: 4 bases; junction bases outside the gene matches: 5. This CDR3 has 15 amino acids. Here the CDR3 DNA reads TGCGCCAGCAGTCCTAGCGGGATGAGCACCGGGGAGCTGTTTTTT. Protein sequence: CASSPSGMSTGELFF.

V usage is TRBV28 and J usage is TRBJ2-5; the D gene is possibly TRBD1 (6 bases). CDR3 length equals 13 residues. The V and J ends lost 6 bases and 4 bases respectively, with 12 bases between them. The germline V gene has CDR1 MDHEN and CDR2 SYDVKM. DNA of the CDR3: TGTGCCAGCAGAGGGGGACACCTAGAGACCCAGTACTTC. This encodes CASRGGHLETQYF.

This chain connects TRBV6-5 to TRBJ1-2; possibly TRBD1 for D (6 bases). CDR1 and CDR2 from the germline V gene are MNHEY and SVGAGI. The CDR3 covers 14 residues. V dropped 8 bases and J dropped 2 bases, with 15 bases sitting between them. The CDR3 nucleotides read TGTGCCAGCTCAACGGGGGGCCGAAACTATGGCTACACCTTC. It codes for CASSTGGRNYGYTF.